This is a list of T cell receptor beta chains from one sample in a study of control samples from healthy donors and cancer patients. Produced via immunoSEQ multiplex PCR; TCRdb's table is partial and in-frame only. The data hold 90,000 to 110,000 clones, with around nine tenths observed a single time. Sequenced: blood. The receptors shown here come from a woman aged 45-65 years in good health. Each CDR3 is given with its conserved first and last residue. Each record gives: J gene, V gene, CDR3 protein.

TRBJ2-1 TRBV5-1 CASSLWGSNEQFF
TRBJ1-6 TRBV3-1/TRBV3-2 CASSQGGQGYSPLHF
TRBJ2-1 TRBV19 CASSIVGVGYNEQFF
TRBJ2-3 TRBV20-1 CSAATGRTQYF
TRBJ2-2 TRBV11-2 CASSRGQNTGELFF
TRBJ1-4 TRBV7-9 CASSLGSGEGDF
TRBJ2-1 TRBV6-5 CASRYSSYNEQFF
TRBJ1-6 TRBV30 CAWRPGSHNSPLHF
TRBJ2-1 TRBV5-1 CASSLALASYNEQFF
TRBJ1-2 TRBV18 CASSPGGQATNYGYTF
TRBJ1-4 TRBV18 CASSGNEKLFF
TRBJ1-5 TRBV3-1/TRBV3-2 CASTDRGSNQPQHF
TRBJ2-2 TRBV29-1 CSVTGANTGELFF
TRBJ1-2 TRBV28 CASSLSYRNYGYTF
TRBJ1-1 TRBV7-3 CASSLSTGTEAFF
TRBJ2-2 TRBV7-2 CASSLMGRGRPLTGELFF
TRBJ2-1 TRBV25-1 CASSEFQGARNNEQFF
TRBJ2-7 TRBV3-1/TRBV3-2 CASSQTGGIYYEQYF
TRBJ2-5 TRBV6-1 CASSDPYTPYQETQYF
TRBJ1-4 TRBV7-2 CASSSNFRVSGEKLFF
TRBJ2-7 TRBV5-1 CASSLTVGTYEQYF
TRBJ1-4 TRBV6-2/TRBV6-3 CASSYFEKLFF
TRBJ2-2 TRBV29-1 CSVSTGETNTGELFF
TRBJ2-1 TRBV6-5 CASSYPGYNEQFF
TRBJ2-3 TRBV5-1 CASRSSPETDTQYF
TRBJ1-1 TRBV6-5 CASTPSGRMNTEAFF
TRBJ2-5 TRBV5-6 CASSLEQGETQYF
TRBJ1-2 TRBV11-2 CASSLGGQGGYTF
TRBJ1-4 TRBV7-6 CASSLAYGRAGKLFF
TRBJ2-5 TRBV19 CASSMTAGTSYRRTQYF
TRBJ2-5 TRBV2 CASKAELPETQYF
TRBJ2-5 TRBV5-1 CASSLSSIAGGPRQETQYF
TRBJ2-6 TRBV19 CASSILQGSGANVLTF
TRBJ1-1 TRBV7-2 CASSFDGTDTEAFF
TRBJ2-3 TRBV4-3 CASSQGSSGGGSTQYF
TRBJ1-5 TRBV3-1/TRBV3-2 CASSQRSMRQPQHF
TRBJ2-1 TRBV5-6 CASSLGGGEQFF
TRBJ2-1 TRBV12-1 CASSSGSEGNEQFF
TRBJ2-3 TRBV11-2 CASSLGSPVTDTQYF
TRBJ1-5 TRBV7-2 CASSLGAGGNGQPQHF
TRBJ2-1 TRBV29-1 CSVEADGRSSYNEQFF
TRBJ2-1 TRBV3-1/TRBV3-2 CASSQGDRVTYNEQFF
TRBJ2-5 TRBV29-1 CSVSDRAGRETQYF
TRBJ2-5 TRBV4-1 CASSSRLAGGLLQETQYF
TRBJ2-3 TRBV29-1 CSFKGGGTDTQYF